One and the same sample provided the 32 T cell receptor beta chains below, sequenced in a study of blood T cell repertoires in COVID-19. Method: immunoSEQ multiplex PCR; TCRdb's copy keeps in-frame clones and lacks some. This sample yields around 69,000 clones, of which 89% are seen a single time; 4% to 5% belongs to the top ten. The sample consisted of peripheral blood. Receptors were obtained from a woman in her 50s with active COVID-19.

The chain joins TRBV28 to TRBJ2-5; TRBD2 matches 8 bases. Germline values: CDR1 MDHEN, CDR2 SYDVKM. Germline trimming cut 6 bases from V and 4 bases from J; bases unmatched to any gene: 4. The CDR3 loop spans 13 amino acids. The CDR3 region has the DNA TGTGCCAGCAGCCCCCGGGGGGGAGAGACCCAGTACTTC. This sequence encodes CASSPRGGETQYF.

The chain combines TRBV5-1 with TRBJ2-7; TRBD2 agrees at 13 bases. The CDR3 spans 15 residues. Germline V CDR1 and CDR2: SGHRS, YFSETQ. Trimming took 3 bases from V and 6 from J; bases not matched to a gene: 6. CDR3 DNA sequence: TGCGCCAGCAGCTCTACTAGCGGGAGGGTTAGCGAGCAGTACTTC. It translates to CASSSTSGRVSEQYF.

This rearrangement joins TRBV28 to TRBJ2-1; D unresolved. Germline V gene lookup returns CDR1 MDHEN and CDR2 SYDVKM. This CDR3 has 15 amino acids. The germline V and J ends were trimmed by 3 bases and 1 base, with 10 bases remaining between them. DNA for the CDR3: TGTGCCAGCAGTTTGCGGAACTTATCCTACAATGAGCAGTTCTTC. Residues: CASSLRNLSYNEQFF.

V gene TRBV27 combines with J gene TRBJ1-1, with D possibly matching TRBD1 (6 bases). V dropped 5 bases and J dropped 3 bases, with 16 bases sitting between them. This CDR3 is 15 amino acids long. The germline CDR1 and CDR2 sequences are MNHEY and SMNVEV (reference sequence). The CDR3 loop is CASSLTVTGYTEAFF. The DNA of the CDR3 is TGTGCCAGCAGTCTAACCGTGACAGGATACACTGAAGCTTTCTTT.

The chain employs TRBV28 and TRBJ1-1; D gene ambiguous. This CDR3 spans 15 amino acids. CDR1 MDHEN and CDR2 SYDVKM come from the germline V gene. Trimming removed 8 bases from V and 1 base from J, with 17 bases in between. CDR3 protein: CASYPTSRQNTEAFF. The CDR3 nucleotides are TGTGCCAGCTATCCTACCTCGCGACAGAACACTGAAGCTTTCTTT.

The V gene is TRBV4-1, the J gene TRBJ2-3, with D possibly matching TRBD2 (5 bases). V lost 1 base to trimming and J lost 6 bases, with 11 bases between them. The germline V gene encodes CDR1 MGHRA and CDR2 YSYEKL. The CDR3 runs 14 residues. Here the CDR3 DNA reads TGCGCCAGCAGCCAAGTCGAGGGTACGGATACGCAGTATTTT. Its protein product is CASSQVEGTDTQYF.

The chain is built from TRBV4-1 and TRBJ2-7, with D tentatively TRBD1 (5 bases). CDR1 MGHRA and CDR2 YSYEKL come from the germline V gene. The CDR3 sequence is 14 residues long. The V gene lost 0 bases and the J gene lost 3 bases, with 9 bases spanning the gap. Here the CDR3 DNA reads TGCGCCAGCAGCCAAGATCCAGGGTTCTACGAGCAGTACTTC. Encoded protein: CASSQDPGFYEQYF.

CDR3 amino acids: CASSSLLAGTYEQYF. DNA of the CDR3: TGTGCCAGCAGTTCCCTACTAGCGGGGACCTACGAGCAGTACTTC. The V call is TRBV27, the J call TRBJ2-7, with 10 bases matching TRBD2. Germline values: CDR1 MNHEY, CDR2 SMNVEV (reference sequence). V shed 4 bases and J 2 bases; nucleotides not matched to a gene: 5. This CDR3 contains 15 residues.

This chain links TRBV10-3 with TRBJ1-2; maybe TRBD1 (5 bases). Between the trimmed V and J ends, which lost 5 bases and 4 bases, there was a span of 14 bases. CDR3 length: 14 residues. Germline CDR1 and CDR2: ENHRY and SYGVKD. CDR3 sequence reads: CAISLGRVGYGYTF. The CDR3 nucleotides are TGTGCCATCAGTTTGGGCAGGGTGGGCTATGGCTACACCTTC.

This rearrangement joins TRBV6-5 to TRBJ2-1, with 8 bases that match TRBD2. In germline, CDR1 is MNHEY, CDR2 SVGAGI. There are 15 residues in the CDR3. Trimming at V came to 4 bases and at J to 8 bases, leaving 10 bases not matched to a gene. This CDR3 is CASSSREVAHDEQFF. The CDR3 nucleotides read TGTGCCAGCAGTTCGCGGGAGGTGGCCCACGATGAGCAGTTCTTC.

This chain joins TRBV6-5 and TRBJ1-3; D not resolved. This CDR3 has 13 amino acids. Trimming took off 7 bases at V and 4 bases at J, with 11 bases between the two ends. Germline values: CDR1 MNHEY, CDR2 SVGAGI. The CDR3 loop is CASTSTEGNTIYF. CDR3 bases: TGTGCCAGCACGAGTACCGAAGGAAACACCATATATTTT.

This CDR3 reads CASRIEGATGANVLTF. In DNA form, the CDR3 reads TGTGCCAGTAGGATTGAGGGGGCGACTGGGGCCAACGTCCTGACTTTC. The V call is TRBV19, the J call TRBJ2-6; 7 bases are a match to TRBD1. The junction had 7 bases not matched to a gene; V was cut back by 6 bases and J by 2 bases. The germline gives CDR1 LNHDA, CDR2 SQIVND (reference sequence). The CDR3 spans 16 residues.

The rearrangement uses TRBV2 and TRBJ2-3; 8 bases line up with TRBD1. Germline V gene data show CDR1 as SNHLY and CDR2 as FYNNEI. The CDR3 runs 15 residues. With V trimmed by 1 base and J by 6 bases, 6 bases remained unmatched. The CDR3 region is CASSEVGQGRDTQYF. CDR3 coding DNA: TGTGCCAGCAGTGAAGTCGGACAGGGACGGGATACGCAGTATTTT. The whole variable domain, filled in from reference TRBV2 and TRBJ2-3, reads EPEVTQTPSHQVTQMGQEVILRCVPISNHLYFYWYRQILGQKVEFLVSFYNNEISEKSEIFDDQFSVERPDGSNFTLKIRSTKLEDSAMYFCASSEVGQGRDTQYFGPGTRLTVL.

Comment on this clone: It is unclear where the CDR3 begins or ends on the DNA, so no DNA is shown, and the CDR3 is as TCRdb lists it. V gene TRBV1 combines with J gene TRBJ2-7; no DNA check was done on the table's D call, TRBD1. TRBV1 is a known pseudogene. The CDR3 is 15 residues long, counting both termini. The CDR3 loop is CTSSQSFRCLYEQYF.

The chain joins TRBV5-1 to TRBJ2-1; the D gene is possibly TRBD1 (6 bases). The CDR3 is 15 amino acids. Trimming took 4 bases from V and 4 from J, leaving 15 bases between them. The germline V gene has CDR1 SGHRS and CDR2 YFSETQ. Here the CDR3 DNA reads TGCGCCAGCAGCCCCCGGGACAAGCAGTACAATGAGCAGTTCTTC. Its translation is CASSPRDKQYNEQFF.

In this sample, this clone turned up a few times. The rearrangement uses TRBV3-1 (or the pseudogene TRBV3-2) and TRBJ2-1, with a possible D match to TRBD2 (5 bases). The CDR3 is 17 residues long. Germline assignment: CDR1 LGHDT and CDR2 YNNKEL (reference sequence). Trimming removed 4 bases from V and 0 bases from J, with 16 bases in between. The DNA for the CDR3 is TGTGCCAGCAGCCCCACCCACCCGGGAACCTCCTACAATGAGCAGTTCTTC. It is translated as CASSPTHPGTSYNEQFF.

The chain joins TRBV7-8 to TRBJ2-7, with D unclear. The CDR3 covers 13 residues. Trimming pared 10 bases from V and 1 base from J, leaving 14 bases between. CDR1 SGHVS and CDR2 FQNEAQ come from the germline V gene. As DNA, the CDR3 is TGTGCCACCGAGCAAGCGTCTTCCTACGAGCAGTACTTC. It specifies CATEQASSYEQYF.

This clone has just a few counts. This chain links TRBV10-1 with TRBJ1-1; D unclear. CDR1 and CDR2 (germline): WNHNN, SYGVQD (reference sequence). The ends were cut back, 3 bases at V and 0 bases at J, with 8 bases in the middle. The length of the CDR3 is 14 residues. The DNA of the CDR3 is TGCGCCAGCAGTGACTCGGGGTTGAACACTGAAGCTTTCTTT. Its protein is CASSDSGLNTEAFF.

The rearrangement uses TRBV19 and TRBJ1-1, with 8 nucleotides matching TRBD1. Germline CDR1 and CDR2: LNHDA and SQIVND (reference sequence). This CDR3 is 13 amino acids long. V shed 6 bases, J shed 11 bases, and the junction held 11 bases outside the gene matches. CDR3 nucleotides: TGTGCCAGTAGCCCTGGACAGGGAGGATGGGCTTTCTTT. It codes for CASSPGQGGWAFF.

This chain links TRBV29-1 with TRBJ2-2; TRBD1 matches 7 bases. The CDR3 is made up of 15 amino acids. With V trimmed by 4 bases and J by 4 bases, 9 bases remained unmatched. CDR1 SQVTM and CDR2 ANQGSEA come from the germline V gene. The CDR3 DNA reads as TGCAGCGTTGCCCTCGGGGACAGCCTCACCGGGGAGCTGTTTTTT. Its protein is CSVALGDSLTGELFF.

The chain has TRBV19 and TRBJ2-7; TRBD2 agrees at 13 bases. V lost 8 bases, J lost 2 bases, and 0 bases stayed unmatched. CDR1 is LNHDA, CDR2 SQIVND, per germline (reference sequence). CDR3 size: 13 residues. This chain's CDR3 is CASGLAGAYEQYF. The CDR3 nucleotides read TGTGCCAGTGGACTAGCGGGAGCCTACGAGCAGTACTTC. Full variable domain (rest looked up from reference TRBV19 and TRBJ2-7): DGGITQSPKYLFRKEGQNVTLSCEQNLNHDAMYWYRQDPGQGLRLIYYSQIVNDFQKGDIAEGYSVSREKKESFPLTVTSAQKNPTAFYLCASGLAGAYEQYFGPGTRLTVT.

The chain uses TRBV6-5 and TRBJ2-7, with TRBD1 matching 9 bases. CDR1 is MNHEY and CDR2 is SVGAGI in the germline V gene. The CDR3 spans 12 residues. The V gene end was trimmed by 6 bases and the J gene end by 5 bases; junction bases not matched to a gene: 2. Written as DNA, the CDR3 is TGTGCCAGCAGCGACAGGGGGAACGAGCAGTACTTC. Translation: CASSDRGNEQYF.

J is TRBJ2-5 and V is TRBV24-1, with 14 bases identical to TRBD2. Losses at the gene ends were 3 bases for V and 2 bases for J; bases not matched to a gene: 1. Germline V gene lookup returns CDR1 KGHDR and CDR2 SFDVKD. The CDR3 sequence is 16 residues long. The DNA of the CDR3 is TGTGCCACCAGTGATCGGACTAGCGGGGGGCAAGAGACCCAGTACTTC. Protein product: CATSDRTSGGQETQYF.

CDR3 bases: TGTGCCAGCAGCGTGGAAACTAGCGGGTCAGGGCGCAATGAGCAGTTCTTC. Its translation is CASSVETSGSGRNEQFF. V is TRBV9 and J is TRBJ2-1; 9 positions match TRBD2. V trimming: 2 bases; J trimming: 6 bases; junction bases outside the gene matches: 12. The CDR3 contains 17 residues. The germline gives CDR1 SGDLS, CDR2 YYNGEE.

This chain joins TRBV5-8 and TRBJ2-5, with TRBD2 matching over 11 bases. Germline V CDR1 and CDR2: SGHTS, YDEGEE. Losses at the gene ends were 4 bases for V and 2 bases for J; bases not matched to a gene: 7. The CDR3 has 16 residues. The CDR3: CASSATGTSGQETQYF. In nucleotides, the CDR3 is TGTGCCAGCAGCGCGACCGGGACTAGCGGTCAAGAGACCCAGTACTTC.

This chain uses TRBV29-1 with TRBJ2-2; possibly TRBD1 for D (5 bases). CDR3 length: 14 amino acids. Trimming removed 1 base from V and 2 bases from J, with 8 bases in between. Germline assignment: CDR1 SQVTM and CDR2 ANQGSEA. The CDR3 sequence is CSVEGTKNTGELFF. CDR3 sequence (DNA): TGCAGCGTTGAAGGGACAAAAAACACCGGGGAGCTGTTTTTT.

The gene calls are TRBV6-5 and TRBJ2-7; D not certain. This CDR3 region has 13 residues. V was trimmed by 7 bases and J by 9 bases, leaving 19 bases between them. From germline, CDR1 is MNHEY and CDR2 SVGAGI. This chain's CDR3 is CASKSLGSPRQYF. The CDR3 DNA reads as TGTGCCAGCAAGTCCCTGGGCAGCCCCCGGCAGTACTTC.

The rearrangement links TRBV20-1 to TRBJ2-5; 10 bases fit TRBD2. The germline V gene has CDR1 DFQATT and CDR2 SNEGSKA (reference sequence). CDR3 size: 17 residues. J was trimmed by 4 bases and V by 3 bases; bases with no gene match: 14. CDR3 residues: CSASLHPQREGVETQYF. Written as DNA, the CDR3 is TGCAGTGCTAGTCTCCACCCCCAGCGGGAGGGGGTAGAGACCCAGTACTTC.

This CDR3 reads CAWASGEQETQYF. The CDR3 nucleotides read TGTGCCTGGGCTAGCGGAGAGCAAGAGACCCAGTACTTC. The V call is TRBV30, the J call TRBJ2-5; 7 bases are shared with TRBD2. V gave up 5 bases and J gave up 2 bases; unmatched junction bases: 5. Germline V gives CDR1 GTSNPN, CDR2 SVGIG (reference sequence). The CDR3 has 13 amino acids. Together with reference TRBV30 and TRBJ2-5, the CDR3 gives the full variable domain: SQTIHQWPATLVQPVGSPLSLECTVEGTSNPNLYWYRQAAGRGLQLLFYSVGIGQISSEVPQNLSASRPQDRQFILSSKKLLLSDSGFYLCAWASGEQETQYFGPGTRLLVL.

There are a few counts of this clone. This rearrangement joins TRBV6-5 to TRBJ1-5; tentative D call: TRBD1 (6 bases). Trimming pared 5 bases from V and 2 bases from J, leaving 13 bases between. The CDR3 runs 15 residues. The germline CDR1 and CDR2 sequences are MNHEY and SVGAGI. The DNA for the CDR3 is TGTGCCAGCAGTAGACAGGATGGAGGCAATCAGCCCCAGCATTTT. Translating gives CASSRQDGGNQPQHF.

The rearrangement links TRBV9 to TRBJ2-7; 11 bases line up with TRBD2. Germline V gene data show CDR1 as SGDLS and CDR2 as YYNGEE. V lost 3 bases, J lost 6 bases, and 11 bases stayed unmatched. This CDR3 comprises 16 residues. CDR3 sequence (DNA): TGTGCCAGCAGCGACCCCTTAGCGGGAGGGCCCTCCGAGCAGTACTTC. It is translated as CASSDPLAGGPSEQYF.

CDR3 coding DNA: TGTGCCAGCAGTGAAGCAAGGGCAGGGATCCTTCAGTACTTC. It translates to CASSEARAGILQYF. The chain has TRBV6-1 and TRBJ2-4, with D possibly TRBD1 on 5 matching bases. The germline gives CDR1 MNHNS, CDR2 SASEGT. The germline V and J ends were trimmed by 0 bases and 11 bases, with 14 bases remaining between them. The CDR3 length is 14 residues.